This T cell receptor beta chain was found in a study of response to subunit inactivated influenza vaccine. Germline-derived CDR1 and CDR2 are SGHRS and YFSETQ. The CDR3 extends over 16 amino acids. J lost 1 base, V lost 3 bases, and 7 bases had no gene match. One entry per CDR3 protein, called by TCRdb with MiXCR from the RT-PCR reads. This sample has 500,000 to 600,000 distinct CDR3 sequences, with 11% found just once. This clonotype appeared a few times. This sample also appeared in a second study, on T cells expressing NK-cell markers. Per that paper: Making the TCR beta cDNA relied on 5'RACE template switching with UMIs. Underlying the TCR beta repertoires were sorted CD3+CD56+NKG2C+, CD3+CD56+NKG2C- and CD3+CD56-NKG2C+ T cells. Only alpha-beta TCR T cells were sorted in several experiments, using an anti-gamma-delta TCR antibody. One observes that, in a handful of donors, these clonotypes were also the leading ones within the CD3+CD56-NKG2C+ fraction.

This clonotype originated in a man between 50 and 59 years old who received an inactivated influenza vaccine. The gene calls are TRBV5-1 and TRBJ2-1; the match to TRBD1 covers 7 bases. Sequences were derived from PBMCs from blood, sampled on the day of vaccination. CDR3 sequence reads: CASSWGQSSSYNEQFF. For the CDR3, the DNA is TGCGCCAGCAGCTGGGGACAGTCCAGTTCCTACAATGAGCAGTTCTTC.